These T cell receptor beta chains were read from a single sample in a study of T cell responses to AZD1222 COVID-19 vaccine. Sequencing used immunoSEQ multiplex PCR; TCRdb keeps in-frame clones, though not all of them. In the table there are over 110,000 clones, roughly 90% of which are singletons. Sequenced material: peripheral blood, taken on day 0 of AZD1222 vaccination. These receptors originate from an adult in good health. Both conserved end residues are part of each CDR3. The D gene is left open where the match is weak. Clone size is stated in some rows and not others, as once, few, many or a class when expanded.

v_gene: TRBV19; abundance: NA; j_gene: TRBJ2-1; d_gene: NA; CDR3nt: TGTGCCAGTAGTACAGGTCCGGAGCAGTTCTTC; CDR3aa: CASSTGPEQFF
v_gene: TRBV28; abundance: NA; j_gene: TRBJ2-3; d_gene: TRBD2; CDR3nt: TGTGCCAGCAGTTTATGGGTTAGCGGGGATGGAGATACGCAGTATTTT; CDR3aa: CASSLWVSGDGDTQYF
v_gene: TRBV7-3; abundance: NA; j_gene: TRBJ1-2; d_gene: TRBD1; CDR3nt: TGTGCCAGCAGCTTGATGACAGGGATGGTCTATGGCTACACCTTC; CDR3aa: CASSLMTGMVYGYTF
v_gene: TRBV6-5; abundance: NA; j_gene: TRBJ1-1; d_gene: NA; CDR3nt: TGTGCCAGCAGTTACTCGAGCGAATGGGGCACTGAAGCTTTCTTT; CDR3aa: CASSYSSEWGTEAFF
v_gene: TRBV5-1; abundance: NA; j_gene: TRBJ2-2; d_gene: NA; CDR3nt: TGCGCCAGCAGCTTGGCTGGTGGGGAGCTGTTTTTT; CDR3aa: CASSLAGGELFF
v_gene: TRBV5-1; abundance: NA; j_gene: TRBJ1-6; d_gene: NA; CDR3nt: TGCGCCAGCAGCTTAACAGGGTATGAATCACCCCTCCACTTT; CDR3aa: CASSLTGYESPLHF
v_gene: TRBV6-4; abundance: NA; j_gene: TRBJ1-6; d_gene: NA; CDR3nt: TGTGCCAGCAGTGACTCGGTAAATTCACCCCTCCACTTT; CDR3aa: CASSDSVNSPLHF
v_gene: TRBV24-1; abundance: NA; j_gene: TRBJ2-5; d_gene: NA; CDR3nt: TGTGCCACCAGTGAAGGTCGGGAGACCCAGTACTTC; CDR3aa: CATSEGRETQYF
v_gene: TRBV7-9; abundance: NA; j_gene: TRBJ1-2; d_gene: TRBD1; CDR3nt: TGTGCCAGCAGGTTCGGGACAGAAAACGGCTACACCTTC; CDR3aa: CASRFGTENGYTF
v_gene: TRBV7-3; abundance: NA; j_gene: TRBJ2-3; d_gene: TRBD2; CDR3nt: TGTGCCAGCAGCTCTACTAGCGGGGGCACAGATACGCAGTATTTT; CDR3aa: CASSSTSGGTDTQYF
v_gene: TRBV15; abundance: NA; j_gene: TRBJ2-2; d_gene: NA; CDR3nt: TGTGCCACCAGCAGAGATACGGGGGGCCGGACCGGGGAGCTGTTTTTT; CDR3aa: CATSRDTGGRTGELFF
v_gene: TRBV10-3; abundance: NA; j_gene: TRBJ1-5; d_gene: NA; CDR3nt: TGTGCCATCAGTGAGTCAGGGGGGGAACAGCCCCAGCATTTT; CDR3aa: CAISESGGEQPQHF
v_gene: TRBV12-3/TRBV12-4; abundance: NA; j_gene: TRBJ2-1; d_gene: NA; CDR3nt: TGTGCCAGCAGTTTCGTAGTTGAGCAGTTCTTC; CDR3aa: CASSFVVEQFF
v_gene: TRBV9; abundance: NA; j_gene: TRBJ2-1; d_gene: TRBD2; CDR3nt: TGTGCCAGCAGCGCAGCGGGGTGGACCTACAATGAGCAGTTCTTC; CDR3aa: CASSAAGWTYNEQFF
v_gene: TRBV5-1; abundance: once; j_gene: TRBJ1-3; d_gene: TRBD1; CDR3nt: TGCGCCAGCAGCTCGGGACAGGGATTAACTGGAAACACCATATATTTT; CDR3aa: CASSSGQGLTGNTIYF
v_gene: TRBV4-3; abundance: NA; j_gene: TRBJ1-6; d_gene: NA; CDR3nt: TGCGCCAGCAGCCGCGGCAGGACAGCAGATAATTCACCCCTCCACTTT; CDR3aa: CASSRGRTADNSPLHF
v_gene: TRBV11-3; abundance: NA; j_gene: TRBJ1-5; d_gene: NA; CDR3nt: TGTGCCAGCAGCTTAACAGGCCCGAATCAGCCCCAGCATTTT; CDR3aa: CASSLTGPNQPQHF
v_gene: TRBV28; abundance: NA; j_gene: TRBJ1-4; d_gene: NA; CDR3nt: TGTGCCAGCAGTTCGGGGATTCCAACTAATGAAAAACTGTTTTTT; CDR3aa: CASSSGIPTNEKLFF
v_gene: TRBV24-1; abundance: NA; j_gene: TRBJ2-5; d_gene: TRBD1; CDR3nt: TGTGCCACCAGTGACCCGGCAGGGGGTATAGAGACCCAGTACTTC; CDR3aa: CATSDPAGGIETQYF